Shown below are 10 T cell receptor beta chains from a single sample sequenced in a study of shared clonotypes between healthy human individuals (dated by TCRdb to the early 2020s). Receptors were amplified or captured by the immunoSEQ multiplex PCR assay. TCRdb limited this immuneACCESS table to in-frame rearrangements with V and J called. A share of clones is missing; checked studies link under half to unresolved V genes, and the rest is unexplained. In all, the sample holds approximately 810,000 clones, and 85% to 95% of those were seen once. The ten top clones hold around 24% of the sample. CD8 naive samples were obtained by positive selection for CCR7 among CD45RO-negative cells, yielding a CD45RA+CCR7+ population from which TemRA cells were excluded. Sequencing was performed on naive CD8+ T cells sorted from blood. The sample's cell subset or site label is to be understood as: CD45RA+CCR7+. Receptors originate from a man aged 25 to 45 in good health.

The chain combines TRBV5-4 with TRBJ2-7; the D is unclear. Germline CDR1 is SGHNT and CDR2 is YYREEE (reference sequence). V was pared by 4 bases and J by 3 bases, with 14 bases between. This CDR3 comprises 14 residues. The CDR3 DNA reads as TGTGCCAGCAGCAGTGGGTACCAAGACTACGAGCAGTACTTC. The encoded protein is CASSSGYQDYEQYF.

This clone has only one observation. J is TRBJ2-7 and V is TRBV19; TRBD2 matches at 9 bases. V lost 4 bases to trimming and J lost 0 bases; unmatched junction nucleotides: 1. Germline CDR1 reads LNHDA; CDR2 reads SQIVND (reference sequence). The CDR3 consists of 14 residues. For the CDR3, the DNA is TGTGCCAGTAGTAATAGCGGGAGCTCCTACGAGCAGTACTTC. Amino acids: CASSNSGSSYEQYF.

This chain connects TRBV5-1 to TRBJ2-1; D tentatively fits TRBD1 or TRBD2 (6 bases each). Germline V gene lookup returns CDR1 SGHRS and CDR2 YFSETQ. This CDR3 is built from 15 residues. V gave up 5 bases and J gave up 4 bases, with 16 bases separating them. The CDR3 protein is CASRPLDSGYNEQFF. In DNA form, the CDR3 reads TGCGCCAGCAGACCACTGGACAGCGGGTACAATGAGCAGTTCTTC.

Notes on this clone: The junction departs from germline at one end; a sequencing error may be responsible. The rearrangement uses TRBV27 and TRBJ2-5; D gene unclear. The CDR3 totals 11 residues. CDR1 MNHEY and CDR2 SMNVEV come from the germline V gene (reference sequence). In DNA form, the CDR3 reads TGTGCCAGCAGTTATCAAGGGACCCAGTACTTC. It yields the protein CASSYQGTQYF.

The rearrangement joins TRBV7-6 to TRBJ2-7; 11 bases are a match to TRBD2. This CDR3 contains 15 residues. Per the germline V gene, CDR1 is SGHVS and CDR2 is FNYEAQ. The V gene end was trimmed by 5 bases and the J gene end by 4 bases; junction bases not matched to a gene: 7. CDR3 DNA: TGTGCCAGCAGCAAAACTAGCGGGAGATCATACGAGCAGTACTTC. Its protein is CASSKTSGRSYEQYF.

The V gene is TRBV30, the J gene TRBJ2-1; D might be TRBD2 (5 bases). The CDR3 contains 15 residues. The V and J ends lost 3 bases and 0 bases respectively, with 12 bases between them. Germline CDR1 is GTSNPN and CDR2 is SVGIG (reference sequence). The CDR3 DNA is TGTGCCTGGAGCGCCGCCGCGGGCTCCTACAATGAGCAGTTCTTC. Translated: CAWSAAAGSYNEQFF.

The rearrangement links TRBV28 to TRBJ2-7, with D uncertain. The V gene's germline CDR1 is MDHEN and CDR2 SYDVKM. Trimming took off 10 bases at V and 7 bases at J, with 20 bases between the two ends. This CDR3 is 13 amino acids long. The CDR3 DNA reads TGTGCCACTAAAACATATCTCTCTGAGGAGCAGTACTTC. It encodes CATKTYLSEEQYF.

The chain uses TRBV5-1 and TRBJ1-1, with 12 bases identical to TRBD1. V lost 3 bases and J lost 5; bases outside the gene matches: 8. This CDR3 is 16 amino acids long. Germline assignment: CDR1 SGHRS and CDR2 YFSETQ. The CDR3 is CASSWGQGAAATEAFF. As DNA, the CDR3 is TGCGCCAGCAGCTGGGGACAGGGGGCGGCGGCGACTGAAGCTTTCTTT.

This chain uses TRBV6-6 with TRBJ2-5; tentatively, D is TRBD2 (5 bases). Trimming pared 0 bases from V and 4 bases from J, leaving 12 bases between. Germline lookup yields CDR1 MNHNY and CDR2 SVGAGI (reference sequence). The CDR3 covers 15 residues. This chain's CDR3 is CASSYSLRAGETQYF. CDR3 bases: TGTGCCAGCAGTTACTCTCTCCGGGCGGGAGAGACCCAGTACTTC.

The chain uses TRBV15 and TRBJ1-1; D is unresolved. Trimming removed 0 bases at V and 11 bases at J, with 19 bases between. Per the germline V gene, CDR1 is LNHNV and CDR2 is YYDKDF (reference sequence). CDR3 size: 15 residues. Here the CDR3 DNA reads TGTGCCACCAGCAGAGATGACCCGCCCGAGGATTGGGCTTTCTTT. Translated, it gives CATSRDDPPEDWAFF.